These 14 T cell receptor beta chains were sequenced from one sample in a study of post-analysis software for immune sequencing data (dated by TCRdb to between 2015 and 2017). Their target antigens are unknown. Library generation was performed with PCR. The data were produced on an Illumina HiSeq 2500. To reduce PCR and sequencing biases, unique molecular identifiers were incorporated into the TCR beta cDNA libraries. TCRdb cleaned the public reads at Q25 with fastp, built clones with MiXCR and kept in-frame beta chains. One record per CDR3 amino acid sequence lists the most common genes and DNA. In all, the sample holds approximately 630,000 distinct CDR3 sequences, and around 60% of those were seen once. Approximately 10% of the sample is in the top ten clones. Points the paper makes about the study in general: About 5 TRBV segments, including TRBV5-6, TRBV5-1 and TRBV20-1, were significantly more frequent in patients than controls.

Sequenced material: blood. These receptors were collected from a girl aged 2 to 9 with multiple sclerosis.

The chain joins TRBV5-1 to TRBJ2-1; the match to TRBD2 covers 9 bases. CDR3 length: 15 amino acids. J lost 7 bases, V lost 4 bases, and 9 bases had no gene match. Germline-derived CDR1 and CDR2 are SGHRS and YFSETQ. The CDR3 here is CASSPLGGGANEQFF. The CDR3 DNA reads TGCGCCAGCAGCCCCTTAGGCGGGGGGGCAAATGAGCAGTTCTTC.

The chain employs TRBV12-3 or TRBV12-4 and TRBJ2-5; 7 bases agree with TRBD2. Trimming removed 4 bases from V and 4 bases from J; junction bases left unmatched: 6. CDR3 size: 14 residues. In nucleotides, the CDR3 is TGTGCCAGCAGTTCCCGACTAGCCTCAGAGACCCAGTACTTC. Translation gives CASSSRLASETQYF.

The chain employs TRBV5-1 and TRBJ2-3; D might be TRBD2 (5 bases). Per the germline V gene, CDR1 is SGHRS and CDR2 is YFSETQ. V gave up 4 bases and J gave up 3 bases, with 12 bases separating them. This CDR3 has 14 residues. The CDR3 coding sequence is TGCGCCAGCAGCCGAGGGCTCCGAACAGATACGCAGTATTTT. Residues: CASSRGLRTDTQYF.

This rearrangement joins TRBV29-1 to TRBJ2-1; TRBD1 matches 10 bases. CDR1 and CDR2 from the germline V gene are SQVTM and ANQGSEA. The J segment lost 10 bases and the V segment lost 8 bases, leaving 8 bases of the junction unmatched. The CDR3 consists of 12 residues. The chain's CDR3 is CSPRTGGEEQFF. The CDR3 bases are TGCAGCCCCAGGACAGGGGGAGAGGAGCAGTTCTTC.

V usage is TRBV12-3 or TRBV12-4 and J usage is TRBJ2-3; D ambiguous. The CDR3 spans 15 residues. V gave up 5 bases and J gave up 0 bases, with 12 bases separating them. This chain's CDR3 is CASSARTSSTDTQYF. CDR3 in DNA: TGTGCCAGCAGTGCCCGGACCAGTAGCACAGATACGCAGTATTTT.

For the CDR3, the DNA is TGTGCCAGTGGGACGGCCTCCTACAATGAGCAGTTCTTC. It yields the protein CASGTASYNEQFF. V usage is TRBV9 and J usage is TRBJ2-1; either TRBD1 or TRBD2 may fit D (5 bases each). Trimming took off 8 bases at V and 0 bases at J, with 9 bases between the two ends. The V gene's germline CDR1 is SGDLS and CDR2 YYNGEE. CDR3 length: 13 residues.

This chain connects TRBV4-3 to TRBJ1-1; D remains ambiguous. This CDR3 has 14 amino acids. CDR1 LGHNA and CDR2 YSLEER come from the germline V gene. With 3 bases removed from V and 3 bases from J, the gap between germline ends came to 11 bases. CDR3 sequence reads: CASSHGNRYTEAFF. CDR3 nucleotide sequence: TGCGCCAGCAGCCATGGTAACAGATACACTGAAGCTTTCTTT.

In this sample, this clonotype turned up a few times. Compared with germline, one end of the junction differs, possibly owing to a read error. The rearrangement joins TRBV11-2 to TRBJ2-3, with 10 bases fitting TRBD2. CDR3 size: 17 residues. Germline values: CDR1 SGHAT, CDR2 FQNNGV. CDR3 residues: CASSFVSSGSSTDTRYF. CDR3 coding DNA: TGTGCCAGCAGCTTCGTCTCTAGCGGGAGTAGCACAGATACGCGGTATTTT.

The chain couples TRBV5-5 to TRBJ2-3, with D unclear. CDR3 length: 14 amino acids. Per the germline V gene, CDR1 is SGHKS and CDR2 is YYEKEE (reference sequence). V was pared by 2 bases and J by 7 bases, with 14 bases between. This chain's CDR3 is CASSFIVDANTQYF. Written as DNA, the CDR3 is TGTGCCAGCAGCTTTATAGTAGACGCAAATACGCAGTATTTT.

This clonotype was seen only a few times. This chain uses TRBV5-1 with TRBJ2-1, with 7 bases lining up with TRBD2. CDR3 length: 16 residues. Unmatched junction bases numbered 14, after V lost 5 bases and J lost 6 bases. CDR1 and CDR2 (germline): SGHRS, YFSETQ. The CDR3: CASSLFGTTIFNEQFF. In DNA, the CDR3 is TGCGCCAGCAGTCTATTCGGGACTACTATATTCAATGAGCAGTTCTTC.

This clonotype was recorded a few times. The chain has TRBV6-1 and TRBJ2-1; the D gene is possibly TRBD2 (7 bases). The V end was cut by 1 base, the J end by 7 bases, with 11 bases between. The CDR3 contains 14 residues. CDR1 is MNHNS and CDR2 is SASEGT in the germline V gene. CDR3 DNA: TGTGCCAGCAGTGAAGGGGAGGGGGGGAATGAGCAGTTCTTC. This encodes CASSEGEGGNEQFF.

The chain's CDR3 is CASSQAVISSYNEQFF. For the CDR3, the DNA is TGCGCCAGCAGCCAAGCAGTTATTAGCTCCTACAATGAGCAGTTCTTC. The chain couples TRBV4-1 to TRBJ2-1; D unresolved. The germline V gene has CDR1 MGHRA and CDR2 YSYEKL. V dropped 1 base and J dropped 0 bases, with 10 bases sitting between them. This CDR3 spans 16 amino acids.

The chain carries TRBV12-3 or TRBV12-4 and TRBJ1-6; 8 bases match TRBD1. The V segment lost 5 bases and the J segment 5 bases; nucleotides outside the gene matches: 5. This CDR3 region has 15 residues. This chain's CDR3 is CASSPQGANNSPLHF. CDR3 DNA sequence: TGTGCCAGCAGTCCCCAGGGGGCAAATAATTCACCCCTCCACTTT.

The chain joins TRBV20-1 to TRBJ2-5; D tentatively fits TRBD1 or TRBD2 (5 bases each). The CDR3 extends over 16 amino acids. Trimming took 1 base from V and 2 from J, leaving 17 bases between them. Germline V gene sequence: CDR1 DFQATT, CDR2 SNEGSKA (reference sequence). CDR3: CSARAQSPGPQETQYF. The CDR3 DNA follows: TGCAGTGCTAGAGCCCAGTCCCCGGGACCGCAAGAGACCCAGTACTTC.